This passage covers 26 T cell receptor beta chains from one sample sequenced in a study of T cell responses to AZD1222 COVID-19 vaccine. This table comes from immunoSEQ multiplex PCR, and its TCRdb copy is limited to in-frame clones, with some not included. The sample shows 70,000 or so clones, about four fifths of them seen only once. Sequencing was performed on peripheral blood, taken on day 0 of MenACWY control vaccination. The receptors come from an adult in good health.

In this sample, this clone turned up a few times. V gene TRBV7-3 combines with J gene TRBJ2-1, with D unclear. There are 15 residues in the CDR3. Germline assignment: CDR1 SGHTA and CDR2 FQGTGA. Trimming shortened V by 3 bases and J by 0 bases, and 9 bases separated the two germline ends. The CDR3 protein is CASSFFPSSYNEQFF. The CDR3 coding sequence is TGTGCCAGCAGCTTTTTCCCAAGCTCCTACAATGAGCAGTTCTTC.

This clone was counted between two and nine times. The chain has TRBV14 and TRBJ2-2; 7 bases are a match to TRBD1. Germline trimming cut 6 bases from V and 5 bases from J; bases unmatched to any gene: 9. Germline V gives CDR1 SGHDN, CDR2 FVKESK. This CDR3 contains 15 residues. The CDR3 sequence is CASSPDRVPTGELFF. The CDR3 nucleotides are TGTGCCAGCAGTCCCGACAGGGTACCGACCGGGGAGCTGTTTTTT.

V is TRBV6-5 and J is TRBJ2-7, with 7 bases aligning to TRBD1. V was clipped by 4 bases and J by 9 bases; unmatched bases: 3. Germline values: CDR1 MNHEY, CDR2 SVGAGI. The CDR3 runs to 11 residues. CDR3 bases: TGTGCCAGCAGTTCCCAGGGGGTGCAGTACTTC. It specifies CASSSQGVQYF.

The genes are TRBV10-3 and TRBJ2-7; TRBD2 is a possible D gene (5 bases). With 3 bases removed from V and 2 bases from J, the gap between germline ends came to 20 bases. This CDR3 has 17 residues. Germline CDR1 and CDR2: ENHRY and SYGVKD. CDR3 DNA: TGTGCCATCAGTGATTCAGATGTTTACGGGATGGCCTACGAGCAGTACTTC. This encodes CAISDSDVYGMAYEQYF.

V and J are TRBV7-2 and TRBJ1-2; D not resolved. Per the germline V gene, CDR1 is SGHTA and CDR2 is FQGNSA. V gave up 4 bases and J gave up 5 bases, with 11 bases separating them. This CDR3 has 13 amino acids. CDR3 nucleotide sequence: TGTGCCAGCAGCTCAGCCCCCTTGTATGGCTACACCTTC. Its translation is CASSSAPLYGYTF.

The CDR3 DNA reads TGCAGCGTTTATACAGGGAGGGACACTGAAGCTTTCTTT. This encodes CSVYTGRDTEAFF. The V gene is TRBV29-1, the J gene TRBJ1-1, with D tentatively TRBD1 (6 bases). CDR1 is SQVTM, CDR2 ANQGSEA, per germline. V was cut by 5 bases and J by 3 bases, with 13 bases left in between. The CDR3 is 13 amino acids.

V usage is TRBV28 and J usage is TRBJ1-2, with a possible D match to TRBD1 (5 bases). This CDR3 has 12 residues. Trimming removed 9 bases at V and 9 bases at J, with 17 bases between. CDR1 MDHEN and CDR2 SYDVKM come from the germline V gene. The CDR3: CASSGTGNSYTF. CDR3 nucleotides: TGTGCCAGTTCCGGGACGGGGAATAGCTACACCTTC.

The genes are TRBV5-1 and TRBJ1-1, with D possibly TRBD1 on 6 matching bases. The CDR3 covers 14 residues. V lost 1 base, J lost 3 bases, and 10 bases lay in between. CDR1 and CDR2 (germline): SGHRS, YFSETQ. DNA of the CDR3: TGCGCCAGCAGCTTGCGGGCAGGGGACACTGAAGCTTTCTTT. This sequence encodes CASSLRAGDTEAFF.

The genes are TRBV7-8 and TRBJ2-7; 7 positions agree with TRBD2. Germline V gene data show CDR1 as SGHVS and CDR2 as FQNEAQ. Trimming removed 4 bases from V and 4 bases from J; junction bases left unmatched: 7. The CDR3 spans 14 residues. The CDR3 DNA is TGTGCCAGCAGCTCGTCTAGCGGATTTTACGAGCAGTACTTC. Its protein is CASSSSSGFYEQYF.

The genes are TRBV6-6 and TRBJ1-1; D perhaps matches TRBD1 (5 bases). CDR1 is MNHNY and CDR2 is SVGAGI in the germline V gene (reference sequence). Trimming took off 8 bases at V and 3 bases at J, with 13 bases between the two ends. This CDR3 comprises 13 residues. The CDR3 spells CASGRDGDTEAFF. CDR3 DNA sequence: TGTGCCAGCGGGAGGGACGGGGACACTGAAGCTTTCTTT.

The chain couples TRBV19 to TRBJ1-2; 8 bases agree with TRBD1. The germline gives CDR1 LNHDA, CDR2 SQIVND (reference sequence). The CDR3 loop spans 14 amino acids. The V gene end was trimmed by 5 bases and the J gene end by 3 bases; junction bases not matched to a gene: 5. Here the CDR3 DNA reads TGTGCCAGTAGTCAAAACAGGGGGTACTATGGCTACACCTTC. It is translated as CASSQNRGYYGYTF.

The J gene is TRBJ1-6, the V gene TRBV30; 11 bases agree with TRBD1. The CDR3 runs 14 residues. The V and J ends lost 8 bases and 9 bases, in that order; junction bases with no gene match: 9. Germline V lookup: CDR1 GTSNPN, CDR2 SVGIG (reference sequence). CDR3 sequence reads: CALNPGTGGSPLHF. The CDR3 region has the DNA TGTGCCCTCAATCCCGGGACAGGGGGTTCACCCCTCCACTTT.

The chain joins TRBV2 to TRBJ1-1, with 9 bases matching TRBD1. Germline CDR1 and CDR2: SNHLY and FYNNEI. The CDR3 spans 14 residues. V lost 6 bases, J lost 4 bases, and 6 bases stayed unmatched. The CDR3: CASRQGQGGTEAFF. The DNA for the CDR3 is TGTGCCAGCAGGCAGGGACAGGGTGGCACTGAAGCTTTCTTT. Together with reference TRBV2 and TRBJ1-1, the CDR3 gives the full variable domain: EPEVTQTPSHQVTQMGQEVILRCVPISNHLYFYWYRQILGQKVEFLVSFYNNEISEKSEIFDDQFSVERPDGSNFTLKIRSTKLEDSAMYFCASRQGQGGTEAFFGQGTRLTVV.

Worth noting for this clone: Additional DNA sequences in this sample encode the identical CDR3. For the CDR3, the DNA is TGTGCCAGCAGTGAGGACAGCTCCTACAATGAGCAGTTCTTC. It specifies CASSEDSSYNEQFF. The chain links TRBV2 to TRBJ2-1; D may be TRBD1 (6 bases). Germline CDR1 and CDR2: SNHLY and FYNNEI. Deletions cut 3 bases from V and 0 bases from J, with 6 bases between. The CDR3 consists of 14 residues.

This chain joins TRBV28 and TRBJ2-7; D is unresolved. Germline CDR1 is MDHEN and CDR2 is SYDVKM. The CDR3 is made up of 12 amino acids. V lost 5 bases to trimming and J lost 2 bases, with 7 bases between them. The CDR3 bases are TGTGCCAGCAGTCTGCTTACCTACGAGCAGTACTTC. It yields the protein CASSLLTYEQYF.

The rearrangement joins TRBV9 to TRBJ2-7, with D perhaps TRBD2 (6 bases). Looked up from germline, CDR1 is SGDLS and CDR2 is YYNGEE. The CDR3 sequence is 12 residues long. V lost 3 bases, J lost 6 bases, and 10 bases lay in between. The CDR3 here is CASSGRGPEQYF. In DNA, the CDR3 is TGTGCCAGCAGCGGGCGGGGCCCCGAGCAGTACTTC. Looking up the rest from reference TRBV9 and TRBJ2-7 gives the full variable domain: DSGVTQTPKHLITATGQRVTLRCSPRSGDLSVYWYQQSLDQGLQFLIQYYNGEERAKGNILERFSAQQFPDLHSELNLSSLELGDSALYFCASSGRGPEQYFGPGTRLTVT.

CDR3 in amino acids: CASSWGGTEQFF. CDR3 coding DNA: TGTGCCAGCAGCTGGGGGGGGACAGAGCAGTTCTTC. This chain uses TRBV27 with TRBJ2-1, with D tentatively TRBD2 (7 bases). Germline V gene sequence: CDR1 MNHEY, CDR2 SMNVEV (reference sequence). The CDR3 covers 12 residues. The V end lost 6 bases, the J end lost 10 bases, and 13 bases lay between the germline ends.

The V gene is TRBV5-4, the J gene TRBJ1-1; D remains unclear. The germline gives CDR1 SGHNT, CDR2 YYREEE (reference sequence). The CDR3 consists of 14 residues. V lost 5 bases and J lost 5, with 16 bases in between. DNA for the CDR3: TGTGCCAGCAGGGGTGAGAGGTCGGGTACTGAAGCTTTCTTT. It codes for CASRGERSGTEAFF.

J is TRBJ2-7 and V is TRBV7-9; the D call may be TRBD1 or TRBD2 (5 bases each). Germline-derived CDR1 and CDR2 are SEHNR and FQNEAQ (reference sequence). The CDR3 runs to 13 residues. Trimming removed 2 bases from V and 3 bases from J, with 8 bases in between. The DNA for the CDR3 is TGTGCCAGCAGCTTAACGGGACGCTACGAGCAGTACTTC. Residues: CASSLTGRYEQYF. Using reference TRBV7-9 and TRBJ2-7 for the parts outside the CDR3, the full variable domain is DTGVSQNPRHKITKRGQNVTFRCDPISEHNRLYWYRQTLGQGPEFLTYFQNEAQLEKSRLLSDRFSAERPKGSFSTLEIQRTEQGDSAMYLCASSLTGRYEQYFGPGTRLTVT.

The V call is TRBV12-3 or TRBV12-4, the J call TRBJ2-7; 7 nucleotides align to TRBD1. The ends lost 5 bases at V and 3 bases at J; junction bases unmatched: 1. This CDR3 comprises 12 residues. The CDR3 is CASSRDSYEQYF. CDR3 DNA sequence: TGTGCCAGCAGTCGGGACAGCTACGAGCAGTACTTC.

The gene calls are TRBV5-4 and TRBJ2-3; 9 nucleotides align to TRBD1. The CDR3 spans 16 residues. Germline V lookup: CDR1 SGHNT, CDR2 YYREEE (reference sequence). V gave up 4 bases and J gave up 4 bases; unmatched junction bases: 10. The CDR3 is CASSAPGQGIADTQYF. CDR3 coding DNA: TGTGCCAGCAGCGCGCCGGGACAGGGTATCGCAGATACGCAGTATTTT.

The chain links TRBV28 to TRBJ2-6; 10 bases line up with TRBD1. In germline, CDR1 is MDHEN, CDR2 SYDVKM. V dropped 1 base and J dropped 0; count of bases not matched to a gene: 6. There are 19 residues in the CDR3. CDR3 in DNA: TGTGCCAGCAGTTTATCCCGGACAGGGGGGCTCTCTGGGGCCAACGTCCTGACTTTC. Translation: CASSLSRTGGLSGANVLTF.

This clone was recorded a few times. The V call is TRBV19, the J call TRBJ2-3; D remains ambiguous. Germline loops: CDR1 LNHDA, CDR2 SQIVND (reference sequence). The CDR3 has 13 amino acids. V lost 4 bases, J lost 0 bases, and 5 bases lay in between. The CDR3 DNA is TGTGCCAGTAGTACCTCTAGCACAGATACGCAGTATTTT. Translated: CASSTSSTDTQYF.

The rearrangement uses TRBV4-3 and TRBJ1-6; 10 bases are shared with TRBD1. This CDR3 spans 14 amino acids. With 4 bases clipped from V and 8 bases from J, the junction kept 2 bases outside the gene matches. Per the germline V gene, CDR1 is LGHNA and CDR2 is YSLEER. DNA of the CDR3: TGCGCCAGCAGCCCCGGACAGGGGGATTCACCCCTCCACTTT. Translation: CASSPGQGDSPLHF.

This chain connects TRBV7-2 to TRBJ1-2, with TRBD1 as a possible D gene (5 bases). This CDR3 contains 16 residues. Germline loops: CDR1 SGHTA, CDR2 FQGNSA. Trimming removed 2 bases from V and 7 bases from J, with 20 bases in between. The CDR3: CASSLYGGGTERGYTF. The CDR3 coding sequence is TGTGCCAGCAGCTTATATGGGGGTGGAACGGAGCGTGGCTACACCTTC.

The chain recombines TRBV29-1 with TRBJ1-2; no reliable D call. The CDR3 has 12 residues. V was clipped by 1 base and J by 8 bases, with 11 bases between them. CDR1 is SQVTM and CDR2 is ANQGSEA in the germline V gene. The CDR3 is CSVEGGFDGYTF. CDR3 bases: TGCAGCGTTGAAGGAGGATTTGACGGCTACACCTTC.